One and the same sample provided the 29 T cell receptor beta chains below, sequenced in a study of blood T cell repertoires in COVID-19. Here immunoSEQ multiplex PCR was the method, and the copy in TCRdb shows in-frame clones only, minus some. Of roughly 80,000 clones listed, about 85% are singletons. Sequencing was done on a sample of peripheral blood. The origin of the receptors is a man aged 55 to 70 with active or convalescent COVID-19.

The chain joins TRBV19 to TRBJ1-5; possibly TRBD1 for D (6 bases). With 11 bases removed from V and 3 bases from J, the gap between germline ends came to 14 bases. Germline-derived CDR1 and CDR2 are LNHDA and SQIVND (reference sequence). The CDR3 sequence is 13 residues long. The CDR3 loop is CAASGQLNQPQHF. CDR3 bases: TGTGCCGCTTCCGGACAGCTCAATCAGCCCCAGCATTTT. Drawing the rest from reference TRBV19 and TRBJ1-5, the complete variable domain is DGGITQSPKYLFRKEGQNVTLSCEQNLNHDAMYWYRQDPGQGLRLIYYSQIVNDFQKGDIAEGYSVSREKKESFPLTVTSAQKNPTAFYLCAASGQLNQPQHFGDGTRLSIL.

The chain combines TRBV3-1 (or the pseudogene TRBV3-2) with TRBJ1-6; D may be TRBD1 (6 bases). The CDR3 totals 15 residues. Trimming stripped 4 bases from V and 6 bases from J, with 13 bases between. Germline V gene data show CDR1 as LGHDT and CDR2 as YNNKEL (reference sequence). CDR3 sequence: CASSLQGGGNSPLHF. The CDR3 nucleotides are TGTGCCAGCAGCCTGCAAGGGGGGGGTAATTCACCCCTCCACTTT.

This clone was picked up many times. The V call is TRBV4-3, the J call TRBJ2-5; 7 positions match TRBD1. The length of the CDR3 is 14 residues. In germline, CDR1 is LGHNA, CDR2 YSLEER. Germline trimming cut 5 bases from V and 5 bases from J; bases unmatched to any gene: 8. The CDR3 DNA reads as TGCGCCAGCAGCTTCGGGACAGTCGGGGAGACCCAGTACTTC. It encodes CASSFGTVGETQYF.

This chain's CDR3 is CAWRRRGTTEAFF. The DNA of the CDR3 is TGTGCCTGGAGACGCAGGGGGACGACTGAAGCTTTCTTT. The chain combines TRBV30 with TRBJ1-1, with 7 bases identical to TRBD1. Germline lookup yields CDR1 GTSNPN and CDR2 SVGIG (reference sequence). Trimming took 3 bases from V and 5 from J; bases not matched to a gene: 6. The CDR3 spans 13 residues.

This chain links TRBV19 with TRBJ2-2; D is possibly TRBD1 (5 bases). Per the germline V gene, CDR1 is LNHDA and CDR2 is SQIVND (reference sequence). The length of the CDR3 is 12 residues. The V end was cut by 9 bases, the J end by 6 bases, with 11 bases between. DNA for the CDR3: TGTGCCAGCGGATGGGGCGCCGGGGAGCTGTTTTTT. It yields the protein CASGWGAGELFF.

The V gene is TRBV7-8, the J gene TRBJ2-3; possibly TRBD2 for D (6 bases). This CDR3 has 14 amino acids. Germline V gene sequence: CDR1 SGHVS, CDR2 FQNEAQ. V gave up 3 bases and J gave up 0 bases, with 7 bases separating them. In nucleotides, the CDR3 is TGTGCCAGCAGCTTCCGGGGGAGCACAGATACGCAGTATTTT. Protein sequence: CASSFRGSTDTQYF. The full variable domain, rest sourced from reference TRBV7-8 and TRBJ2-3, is GAGVSQSPRYKVAKRGQDVALRCDPISGHVSLFWYQQALGQGPEFLTYFQNEAQLDKSGLPSDRFFAERPEGSVSTLKIQRTQQEDSAVYLCASSFRGSTDTQYFGPGTRLTVL.

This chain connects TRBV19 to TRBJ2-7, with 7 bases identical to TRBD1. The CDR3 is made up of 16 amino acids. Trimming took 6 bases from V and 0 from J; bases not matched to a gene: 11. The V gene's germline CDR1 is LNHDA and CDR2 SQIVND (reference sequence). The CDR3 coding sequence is TGTGCCAGTAGCCGTATCCCGGGACAGAGCTCCTACGAGCAGTACTTC. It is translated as CASSRIPGQSSYEQYF.

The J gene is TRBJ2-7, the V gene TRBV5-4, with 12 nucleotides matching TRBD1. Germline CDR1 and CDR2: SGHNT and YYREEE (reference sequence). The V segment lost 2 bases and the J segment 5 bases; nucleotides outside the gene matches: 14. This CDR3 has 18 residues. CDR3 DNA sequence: TGTGCCAGCAGCTTAGGGGGACAGGGGGCCCCGAGGGGGAACGAGCAGTACTTC. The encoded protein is CASSLGGQGAPRGNEQYF.

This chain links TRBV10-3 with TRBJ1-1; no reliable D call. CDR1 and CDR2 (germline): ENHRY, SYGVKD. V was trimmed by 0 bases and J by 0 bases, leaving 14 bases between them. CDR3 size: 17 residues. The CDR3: CAISESRGLLMNTEAFF. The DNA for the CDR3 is TGTGCCATCAGTGAGTCAAGAGGCCTGCTCATGAACACTGAAGCTTTCTTT.

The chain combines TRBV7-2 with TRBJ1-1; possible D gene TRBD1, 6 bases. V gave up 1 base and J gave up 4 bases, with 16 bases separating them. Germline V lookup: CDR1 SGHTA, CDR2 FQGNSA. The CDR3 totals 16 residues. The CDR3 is CASSLVVVTGTTEAFF. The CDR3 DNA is TGTGCCAGCAGCTTAGTAGTAGTTACAGGGACCACTGAAGCTTTCTTT.

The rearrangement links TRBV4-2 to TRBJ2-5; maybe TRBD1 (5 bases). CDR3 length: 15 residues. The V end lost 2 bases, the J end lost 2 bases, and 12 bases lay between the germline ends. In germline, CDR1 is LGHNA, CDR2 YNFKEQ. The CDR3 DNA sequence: TGTGCCAGCAGCCAACAAGTACGGACACAAGAGACCCAGTACTTC. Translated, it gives CASSQQVRTQETQYF.

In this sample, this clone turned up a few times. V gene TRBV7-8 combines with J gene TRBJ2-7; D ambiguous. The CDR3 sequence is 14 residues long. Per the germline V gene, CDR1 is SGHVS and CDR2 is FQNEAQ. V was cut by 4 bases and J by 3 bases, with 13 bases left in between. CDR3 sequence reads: CASSSRLQIYEQYF. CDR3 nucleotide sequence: TGTGCCAGCAGCTCCCGCTTGCAGATCTACGAGCAGTACTTC.

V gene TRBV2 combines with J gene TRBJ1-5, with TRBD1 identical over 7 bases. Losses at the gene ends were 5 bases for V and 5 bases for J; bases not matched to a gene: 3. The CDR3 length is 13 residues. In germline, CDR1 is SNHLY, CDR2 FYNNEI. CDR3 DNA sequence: TGTGCCAGCAGTTCCAGGGGGGATCAGCCCCAGCATTTT. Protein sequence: CASSSRGDQPQHF.

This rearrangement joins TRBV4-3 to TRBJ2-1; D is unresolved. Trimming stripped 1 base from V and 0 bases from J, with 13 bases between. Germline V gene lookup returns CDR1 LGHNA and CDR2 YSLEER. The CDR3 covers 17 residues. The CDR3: CASSQAWSESSYNEQFF. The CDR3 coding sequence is TGCGCCAGCAGCCAAGCATGGAGCGAAAGCTCCTACAATGAGCAGTTCTTC.

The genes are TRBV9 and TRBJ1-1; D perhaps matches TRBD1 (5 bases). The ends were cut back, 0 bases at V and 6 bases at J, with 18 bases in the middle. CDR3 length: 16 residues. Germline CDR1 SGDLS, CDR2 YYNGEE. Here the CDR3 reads CASSVDQGREHAEAFF. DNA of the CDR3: TGTGCCAGCAGCGTAGATCAGGGAAGAGAACACGCTGAAGCTTTCTTT.

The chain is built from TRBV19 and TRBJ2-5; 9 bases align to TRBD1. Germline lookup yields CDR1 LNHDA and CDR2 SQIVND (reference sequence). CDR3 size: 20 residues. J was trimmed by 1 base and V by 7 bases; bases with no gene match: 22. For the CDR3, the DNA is TGTGCCAGTACCATAACTATACCGGGACAGGGAGTGGGCCTCCAAGAGACCCAGTACTTC. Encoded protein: CASTITIPGQGVGLQETQYF.

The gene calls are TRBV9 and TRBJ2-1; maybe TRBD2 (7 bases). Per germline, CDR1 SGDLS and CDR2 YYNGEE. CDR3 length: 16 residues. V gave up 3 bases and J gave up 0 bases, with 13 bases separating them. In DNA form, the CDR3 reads TGTGCCAGCAGCGCGGGGGGCCGTAGCTCCTACAATGAGCAGTTCTTC. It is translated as CASSAGGRSSYNEQFF. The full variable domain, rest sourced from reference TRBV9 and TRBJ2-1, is DSGVTQTPKHLITATGQRVTLRCSPRSGDLSVYWYQQSLDQGLQFLIQYYNGEERAKGNILERFSAQQFPDLHSELNLSSLELGDSALYFCASSAGGRSSYNEQFFGPGTRLTVL.

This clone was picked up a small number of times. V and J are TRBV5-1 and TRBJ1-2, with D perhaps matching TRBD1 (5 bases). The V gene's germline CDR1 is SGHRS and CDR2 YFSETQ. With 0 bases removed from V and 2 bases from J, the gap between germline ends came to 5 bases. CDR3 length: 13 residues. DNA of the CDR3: TGCGCCAGCAGCTTGGCAGGGAACTATGGCTACACCTTC. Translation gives CASSLAGNYGYTF.

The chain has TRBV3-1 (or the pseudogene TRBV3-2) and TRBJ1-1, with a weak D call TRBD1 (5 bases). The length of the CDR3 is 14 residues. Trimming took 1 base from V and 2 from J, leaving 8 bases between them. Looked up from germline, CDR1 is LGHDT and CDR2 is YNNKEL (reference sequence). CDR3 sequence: CASSQADSNTEAFF. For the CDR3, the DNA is TGTGCCAGCAGCCAAGCAGACAGTAACACTGAAGCTTTCTTT.

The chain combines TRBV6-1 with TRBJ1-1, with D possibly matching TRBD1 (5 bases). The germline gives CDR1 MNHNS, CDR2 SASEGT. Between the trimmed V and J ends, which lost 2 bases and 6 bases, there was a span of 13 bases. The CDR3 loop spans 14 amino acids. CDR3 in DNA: TGTGCCAGCAGTGAAAACCAGGGTCCGGCTGAAGCTTTCTTT. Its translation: CASSENQGPAEAFF.

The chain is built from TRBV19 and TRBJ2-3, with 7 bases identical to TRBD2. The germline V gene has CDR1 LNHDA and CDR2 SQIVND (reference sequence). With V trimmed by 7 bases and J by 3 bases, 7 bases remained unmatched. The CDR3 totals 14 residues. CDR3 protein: CASTLTGGTDTQYF. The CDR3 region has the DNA TGTGCCAGTACTCTAACGGGGGGTACAGATACGCAGTATTTT.

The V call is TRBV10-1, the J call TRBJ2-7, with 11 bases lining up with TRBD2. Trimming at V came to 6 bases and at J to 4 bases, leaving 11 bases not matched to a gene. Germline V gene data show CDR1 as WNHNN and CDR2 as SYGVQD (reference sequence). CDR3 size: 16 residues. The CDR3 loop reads CASRLAGGPSYYEQYF. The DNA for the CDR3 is TGCGCCAGCAGGCTAGCGGGGGGACCCTCCTATTACGAGCAGTACTTC.

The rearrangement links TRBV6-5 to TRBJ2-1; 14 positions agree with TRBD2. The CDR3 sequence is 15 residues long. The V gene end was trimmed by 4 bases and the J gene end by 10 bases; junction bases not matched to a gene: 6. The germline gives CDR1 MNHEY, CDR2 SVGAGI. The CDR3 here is CASSSTSGGAREQFF. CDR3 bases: TGTGCCAGCAGTTCGACTAGCGGGGGGGCCAGGGAGCAGTTCTTC.

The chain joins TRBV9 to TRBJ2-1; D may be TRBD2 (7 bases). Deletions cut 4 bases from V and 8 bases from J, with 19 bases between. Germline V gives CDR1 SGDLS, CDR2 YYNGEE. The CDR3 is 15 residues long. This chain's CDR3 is CASSRGGVWLDEQFF. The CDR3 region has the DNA TGTGCCAGCAGCAGAGGGGGGGTTTGGTTGGATGAGCAGTTCTTC.

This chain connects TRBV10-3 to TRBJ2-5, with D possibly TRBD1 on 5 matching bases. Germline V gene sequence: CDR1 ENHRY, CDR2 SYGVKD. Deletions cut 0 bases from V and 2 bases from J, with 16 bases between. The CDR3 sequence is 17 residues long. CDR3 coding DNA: TGTGCCATCAGTGAGTCGAAAAGGGGAAAGAGTCAAGAGACCCAGTACTTC. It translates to CAISESKRGKSQETQYF.

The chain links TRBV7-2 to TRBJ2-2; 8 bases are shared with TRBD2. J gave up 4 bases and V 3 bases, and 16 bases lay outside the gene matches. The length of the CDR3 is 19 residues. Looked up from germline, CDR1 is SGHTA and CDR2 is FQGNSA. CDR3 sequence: CASSFASGGPLPSTGELFF. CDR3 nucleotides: TGTGCCAGCAGCTTCGCGTCGGGGGGGCCACTACCCAGCACCGGGGAGCTGTTTTTT.

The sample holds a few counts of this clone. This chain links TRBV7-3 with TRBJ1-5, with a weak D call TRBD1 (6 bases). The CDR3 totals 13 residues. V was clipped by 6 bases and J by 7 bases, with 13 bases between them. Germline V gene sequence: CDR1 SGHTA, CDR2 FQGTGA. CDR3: CASSHNREQPQHF. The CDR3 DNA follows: TGTGCCAGCAGTCACAACAGGGAACAGCCCCAGCATTTT.

The CDR3 DNA sequence: TGTGCCAGCAGTTATCACAGGGGGCCTGGAAACACCATATATTTT. Its translation is CASSYHRGPGNTIYF. The chain carries TRBV6-5 and TRBJ1-3, with 9 bases aligning to TRBD1. V shed 3 bases and J 2 bases; nucleotides not matched to a gene: 2. Looked up from germline, CDR1 is MNHEY and CDR2 is SVGAGI. This CDR3 region has 15 residues.

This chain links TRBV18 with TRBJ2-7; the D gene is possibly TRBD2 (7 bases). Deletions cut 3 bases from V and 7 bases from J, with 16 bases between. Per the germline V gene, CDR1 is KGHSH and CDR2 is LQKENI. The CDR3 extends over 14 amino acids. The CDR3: CASSPPRGADEQYF. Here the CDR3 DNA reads TGTGCCAGCTCACCCCCCCGGGGGGCTGATGAGCAGTACTTC.